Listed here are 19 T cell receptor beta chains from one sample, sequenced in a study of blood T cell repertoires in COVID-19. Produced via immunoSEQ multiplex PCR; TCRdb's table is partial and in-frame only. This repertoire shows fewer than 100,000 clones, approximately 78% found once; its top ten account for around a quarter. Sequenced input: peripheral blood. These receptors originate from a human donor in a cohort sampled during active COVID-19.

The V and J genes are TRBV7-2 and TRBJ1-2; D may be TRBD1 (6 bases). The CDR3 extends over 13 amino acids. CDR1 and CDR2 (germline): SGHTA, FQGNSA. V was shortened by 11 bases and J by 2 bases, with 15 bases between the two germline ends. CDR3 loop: CARSGGGNYGYTF. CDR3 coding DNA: TGTGCCCGATCCGGGGGGGGCAACTATGGCTACACCTTC.

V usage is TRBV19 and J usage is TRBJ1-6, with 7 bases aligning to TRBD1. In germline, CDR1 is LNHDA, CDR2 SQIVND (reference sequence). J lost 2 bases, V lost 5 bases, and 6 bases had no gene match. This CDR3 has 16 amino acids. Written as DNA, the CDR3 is TGTGCCAGTAGTCTCGGACAGGAAACCTATAATTCACCCCTCCACTTT. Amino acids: CASSLGQETYNSPLHF. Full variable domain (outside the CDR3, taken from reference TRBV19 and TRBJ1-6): DGGITQSPKYLFRKEGQNVTLSCEQNLNHDAMYWYRQDPGQGLRLIYYSQIVNDFQKGDIAEGYSVSREKKESFPLTVTSAQKNPTAFYLCASSLGQETYNSPLHFGNGTRLTVT.

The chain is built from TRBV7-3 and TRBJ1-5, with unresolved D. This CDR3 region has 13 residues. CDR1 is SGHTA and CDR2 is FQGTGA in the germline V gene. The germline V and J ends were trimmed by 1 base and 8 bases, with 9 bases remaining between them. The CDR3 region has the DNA TGTGCCAGCAGCTTAAACGGGCGGGAGCCCCAGCATTTT. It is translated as CASSLNGREPQHF.

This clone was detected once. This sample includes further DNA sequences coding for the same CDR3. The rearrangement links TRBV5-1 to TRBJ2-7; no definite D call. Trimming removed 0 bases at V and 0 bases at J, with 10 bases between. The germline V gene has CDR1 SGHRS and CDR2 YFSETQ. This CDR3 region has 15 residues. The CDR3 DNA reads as TGCGCCAGCAGCTTGGCCGGCGGAAGCTCCTACGAGCAGTACTTC. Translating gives CASSLAGGSSYEQYF.

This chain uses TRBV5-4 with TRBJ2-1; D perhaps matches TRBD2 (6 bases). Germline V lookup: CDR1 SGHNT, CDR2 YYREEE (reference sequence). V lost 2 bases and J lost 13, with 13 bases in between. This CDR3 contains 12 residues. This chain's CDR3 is CASSLPGLSQFF. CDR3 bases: TGTGCCAGCAGCTTACCGGGACTCAGCCAGTTCTTC. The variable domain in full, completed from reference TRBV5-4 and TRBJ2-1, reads ETGVTQSPTHLIKTRGQQVTLRCSSQSGHNTVSWYQQALGQGPQFIFQYYREEENGRGNFPPRFSGLQFPNYSSELNVNALELDDSALYLCASSLPGLSQFFGPGTRLTVL.

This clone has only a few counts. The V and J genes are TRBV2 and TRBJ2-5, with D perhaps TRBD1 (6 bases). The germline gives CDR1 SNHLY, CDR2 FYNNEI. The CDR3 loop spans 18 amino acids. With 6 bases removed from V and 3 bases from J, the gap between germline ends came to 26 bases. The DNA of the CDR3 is TGTGCCAGCAGGGAGTCTTGGACAGCTGAAGAGAAAAAAGAGACCCAGTACTTC. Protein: CASRESWTAEEKKETQYF.

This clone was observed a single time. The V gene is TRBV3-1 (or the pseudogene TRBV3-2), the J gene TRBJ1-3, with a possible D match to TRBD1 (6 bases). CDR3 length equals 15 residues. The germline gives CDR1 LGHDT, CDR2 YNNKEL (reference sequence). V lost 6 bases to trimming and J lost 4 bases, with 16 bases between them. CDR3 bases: TGTGCCAGCAGGCAAATGGACAGCGGAGGAAACACCATATATTTT. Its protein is CASRQMDSGGNTIYF.

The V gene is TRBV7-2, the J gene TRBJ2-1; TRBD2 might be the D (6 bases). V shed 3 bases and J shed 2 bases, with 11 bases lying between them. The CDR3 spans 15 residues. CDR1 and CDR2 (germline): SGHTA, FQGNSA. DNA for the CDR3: TGTGCCAGCAGCTTTGGGGGGTCAACCTACAATGAGCAGTTCTTC. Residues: CASSFGGSTYNEQFF.

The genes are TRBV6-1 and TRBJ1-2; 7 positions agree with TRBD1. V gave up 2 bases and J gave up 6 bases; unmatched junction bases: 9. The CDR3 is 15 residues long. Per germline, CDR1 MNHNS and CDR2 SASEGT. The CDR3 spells CASSEPGAGGHGYTF. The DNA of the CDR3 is TGTGCCAGCAGTGAACCGGGGGCAGGGGGGCATGGCTACACCTTC.

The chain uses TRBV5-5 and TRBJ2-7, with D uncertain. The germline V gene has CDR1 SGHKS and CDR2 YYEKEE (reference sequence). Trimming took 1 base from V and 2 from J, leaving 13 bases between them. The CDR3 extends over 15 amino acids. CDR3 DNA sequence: TGTGCCAGCAGCTTGTCTTACGGGTCCCCCTACGAGCAGTACTTC. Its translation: CASSLSYGSPYEQYF.

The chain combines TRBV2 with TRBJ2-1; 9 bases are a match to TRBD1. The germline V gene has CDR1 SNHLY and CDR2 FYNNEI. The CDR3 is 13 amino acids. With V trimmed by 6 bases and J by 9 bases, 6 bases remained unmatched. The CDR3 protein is CASSQDRGGEQFF. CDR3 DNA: TGTGCCAGCAGCCAGGACAGGGGCGGTGAGCAGTTCTTC.

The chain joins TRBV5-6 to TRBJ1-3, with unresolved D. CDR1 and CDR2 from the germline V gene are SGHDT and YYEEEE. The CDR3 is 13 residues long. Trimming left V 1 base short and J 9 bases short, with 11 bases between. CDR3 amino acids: CASSLSLGATIYF. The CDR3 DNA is TGTGCCAGCAGCTTGAGTCTCGGTGCCACCATATATTTT.

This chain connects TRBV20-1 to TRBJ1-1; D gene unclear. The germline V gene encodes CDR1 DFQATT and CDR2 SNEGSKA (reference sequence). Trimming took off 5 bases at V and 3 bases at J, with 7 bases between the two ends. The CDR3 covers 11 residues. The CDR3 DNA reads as TGCAGTGCTTTTCGGGACACTGAAGCTTTCTTT. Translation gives CSAFRDTEAFF.

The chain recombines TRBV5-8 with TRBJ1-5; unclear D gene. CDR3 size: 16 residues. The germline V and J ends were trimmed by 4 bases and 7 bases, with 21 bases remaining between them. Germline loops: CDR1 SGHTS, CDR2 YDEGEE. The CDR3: CASSPPARPLVQPQHF. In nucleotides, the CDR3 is TGTGCCAGCAGCCCTCCTGCCCGCCCTCTAGTCCAGCCCCAGCATTTT.

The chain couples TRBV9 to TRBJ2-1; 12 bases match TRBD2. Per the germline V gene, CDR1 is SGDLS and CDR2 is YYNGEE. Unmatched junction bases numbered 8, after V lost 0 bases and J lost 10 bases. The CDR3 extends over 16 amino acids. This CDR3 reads CASSVGTSGVAHEQFF. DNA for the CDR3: TGTGCCAGCAGCGTAGGGACTAGCGGGGTCGCTCACGAGCAGTTCTTC.

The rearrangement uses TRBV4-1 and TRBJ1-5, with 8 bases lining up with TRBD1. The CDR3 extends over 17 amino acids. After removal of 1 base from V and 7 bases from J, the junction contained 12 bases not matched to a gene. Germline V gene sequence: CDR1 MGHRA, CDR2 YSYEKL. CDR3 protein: CASSQAFRTGREQPQHF. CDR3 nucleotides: TGCGCCAGCAGCCAAGCCTTTCGGACAGGGAGGGAACAGCCCCAGCATTTT.

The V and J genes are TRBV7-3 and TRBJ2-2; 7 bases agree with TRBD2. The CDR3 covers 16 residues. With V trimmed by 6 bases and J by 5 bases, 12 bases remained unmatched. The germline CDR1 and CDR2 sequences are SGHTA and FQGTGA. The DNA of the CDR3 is TGTGCCAGCAGTCCTCCGGGTCCCGGGGGGACCGGGGAGCTGTTTTTT. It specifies CASSPPGPGGTGELFF. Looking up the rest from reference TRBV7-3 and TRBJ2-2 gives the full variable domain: GAGVSQTPSNKVTEKGKYVELRCDPISGHTALYWYRQSLGQGPEFLIYFQGTGAADDSGLPNDRFFAVRPEGSVSTLKIQRTERGDSAVYLCASSPPGPGGTGELFFGEGSRLTVL.

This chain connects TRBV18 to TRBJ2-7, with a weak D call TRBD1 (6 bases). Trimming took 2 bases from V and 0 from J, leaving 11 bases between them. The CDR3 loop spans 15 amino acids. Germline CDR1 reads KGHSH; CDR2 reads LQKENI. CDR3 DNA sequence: TGTGCCAGCTCACCAGAAACGGGACACTCCTACGAGCAGTACTTC. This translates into CASSPETGHSYEQYF.

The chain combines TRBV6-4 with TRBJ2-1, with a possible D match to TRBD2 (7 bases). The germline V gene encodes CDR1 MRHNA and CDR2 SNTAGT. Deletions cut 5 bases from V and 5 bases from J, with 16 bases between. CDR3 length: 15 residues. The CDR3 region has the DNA TGTGCCAGCAGTCGCGAGGCGGGGGCCAACAATGAGCAGTTCTTC. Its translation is CASSREAGANNEQFF.